This T cell receptor (beta chain) was sequenced in a study of blood T cell repertoires in COVID-19. As for the study in general: Sites across the United States, Italy and Spain contributed samples from acute and convalescent COVID-19. T cells, B-cell-depleted T cells, or PBMCs supplied cDNA or gDNA.

Per the original data handling: The authors estimated nucleated cell counts from reference gene primer amplification. The protocol was immunoSEQ multiplex PCR, while the TCRdb copy is restricted to in-frame clones and leaves out a portion. The D gene and trimming were derived from the DNA, and the V and J assignments and clone size from that table. This table holds around 160,000 clones, around 81% found once. Germline lookup yields CDR1 KGHDR and CDR2 SFDVKD. V trimming: 9 bases; J trimming: 3 bases; junction bases outside the gene matches: 3. This CDR3 has 13 residues. Sequenced input: peripheral blood. The receptor was derived from a human donor with acute or convalescent COVID-19. The donor label of this sample is uncertain. V is TRBV24-1 and J is TRBJ2-2; 7 positions match TRBD1. The CDR3 nucleotides are TGTGCCACCCGGGACAGTTACACCGGGGAGCTGTTTTTT. Encoded protein: CATRDSYTGELFF.